This TCR beta chain was captured in a study of response to subunit inactivated influenza vaccine (dated by TCRdb to the late 2010s). About the study as a whole: Deep quantitative T cell receptor repertoire profiling was used in the study to track responses to a trivalent subunit inactivated influenza vaccine. The research as a whole found: It was suggested by the authors that each seasonal influenza vaccination may recruit only a limited number of new T cells.

The CDR3 measures 16 amino acids from cysteine to phenylalanine. Only the CDR3 portion is preserved as DNA: 48 bases, with reading frame beginning at the first base. For CDR1 and CDR2, the germline V gene (reference sequence) lists LGHDT and YNNKEL. At the junction V is shortened by 5 bases and J by 1 base, with 16 bases in between. Receptor libraries were prepared by RT-PCR. The sequencer was an Illumina HiSeq 2500. Using fastp trimming at Q25 and MiXCR clonotype assembly, TCRdb reanalyzed the public sequencing data and kept in-frame beta chains. One record per CDR3 amino acid sequence lists the most common genes and DNA. Across this sample there are under 550,000 distinct CDR3 sequences, with roughly 7.6% seen only once. About an eighth of the sample rests with the top ten. With regard to this clonotype: Its antigen is not yet known. No base-level quality is on record; no much larger clone is a single base apart.

This specimen was PBMCs from blood, taken 23 months after vaccination. The receptor was isolated from a man aged 50 to 69 who received an inactivated influenza vaccine. Donor details come from another sample of the same person, matched by shared clones. Rearrangement joined TRBV3-1 to TRBJ2-3, with a tentative D call of TRBD1 or TRBD2, each matching 6 bases. In nucleotide form, the sequence is TGTGCCAGCAGCGCGTCTTGGGGGGCGGGCACAGATACGCAGTATTTT. It translates to CASSASWGAGTDTQYF.